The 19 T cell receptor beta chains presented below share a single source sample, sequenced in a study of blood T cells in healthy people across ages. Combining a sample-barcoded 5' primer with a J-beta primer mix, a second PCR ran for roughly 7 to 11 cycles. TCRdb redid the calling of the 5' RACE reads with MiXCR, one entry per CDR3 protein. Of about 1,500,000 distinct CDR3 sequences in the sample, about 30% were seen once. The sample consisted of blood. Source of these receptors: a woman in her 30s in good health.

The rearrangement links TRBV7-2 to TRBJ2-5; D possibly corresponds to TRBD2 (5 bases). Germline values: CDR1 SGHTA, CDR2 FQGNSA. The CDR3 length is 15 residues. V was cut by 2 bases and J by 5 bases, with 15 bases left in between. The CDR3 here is CASSLRITSGETQYF. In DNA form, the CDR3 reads TGTGCCAGCAGCTTACGGATCACGTCGGGGGAGACCCAGTACTTC. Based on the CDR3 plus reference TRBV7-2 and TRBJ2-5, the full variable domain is GAGVSQSPSNKVTEKGKDVELRCDPISGHTALYWYRQSLGQGLEFLIYFQGNSAPDKSGLPSDRFSAERTGGSVSTLTIQRTQQEDSAVYLCASSLRITSGETQYFGPGTRLLVL.

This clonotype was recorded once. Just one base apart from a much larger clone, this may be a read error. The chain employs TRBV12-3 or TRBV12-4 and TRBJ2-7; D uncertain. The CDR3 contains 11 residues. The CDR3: CASIFSNEPYF. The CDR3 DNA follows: TGTGCCAGCATTTTCAGCAACGAGCCGTACTTC.

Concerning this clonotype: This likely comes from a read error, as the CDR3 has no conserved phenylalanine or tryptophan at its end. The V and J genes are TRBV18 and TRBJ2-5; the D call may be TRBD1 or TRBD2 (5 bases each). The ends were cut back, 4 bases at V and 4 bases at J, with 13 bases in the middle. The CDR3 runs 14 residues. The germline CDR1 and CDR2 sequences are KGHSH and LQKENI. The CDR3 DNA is TGTGCCAGCTCACTCGGGACCCCGCGAGAGACCCAGTACGTC. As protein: CASSLGTPRETQYV.

CDR3 loop: CASSLRHRDIYGYTF. CDR3 in DNA: TGTGCCAGCAGCTTAAGACACAGGGACATCTATGGCTACACCTTC. The rearrangement joins TRBV7-2 to TRBJ1-2, with a weak D call TRBD1 (6 bases). Trimming left V 2 bases short and J 4 bases short, with 14 bases between. In germline, CDR1 is SGHTA, CDR2 FQGNSA. CDR3 length equals 15 residues.

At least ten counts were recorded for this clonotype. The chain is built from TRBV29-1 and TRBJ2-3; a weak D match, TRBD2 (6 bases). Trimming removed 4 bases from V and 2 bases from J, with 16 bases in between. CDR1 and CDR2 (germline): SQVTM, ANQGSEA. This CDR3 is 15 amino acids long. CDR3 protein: CSVVLAGRNTDTQYF. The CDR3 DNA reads TGCAGCGTTGTCTTGGCGGGGCGGAACACAGATACGCAGTATTTT.

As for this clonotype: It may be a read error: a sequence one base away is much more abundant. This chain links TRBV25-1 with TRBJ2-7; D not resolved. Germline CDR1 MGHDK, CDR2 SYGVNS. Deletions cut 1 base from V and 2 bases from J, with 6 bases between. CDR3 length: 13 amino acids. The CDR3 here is CASSEWVPYEQYF. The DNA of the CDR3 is TGTGCCAGCAGTGAATGGGTCCCCTACGAGCAGTACTTC.

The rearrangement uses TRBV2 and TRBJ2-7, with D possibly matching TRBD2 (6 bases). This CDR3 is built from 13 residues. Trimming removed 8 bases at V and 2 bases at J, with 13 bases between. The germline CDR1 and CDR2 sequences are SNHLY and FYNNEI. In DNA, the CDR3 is TGTGCCAGCCGAGAGGGAGGCCCCTACGAGCAGTACTTC. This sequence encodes CASREGGPYEQYF.

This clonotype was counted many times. This CDR3 is CASSSLAGGYNEQFF. The CDR3 region has the DNA TGTGCCAGCAGCTCATTAGCGGGGGGGTACAATGAGCAGTTCTTC. The chain employs TRBV5-5 and TRBJ2-1, with 11 positions matching TRBD2. V lost 3 bases to trimming and J lost 4 bases; unmatched junction nucleotides: 3. The germline CDR1 and CDR2 sequences are SGHKS and YYEKEE (reference sequence). The CDR3 loop spans 15 amino acids.

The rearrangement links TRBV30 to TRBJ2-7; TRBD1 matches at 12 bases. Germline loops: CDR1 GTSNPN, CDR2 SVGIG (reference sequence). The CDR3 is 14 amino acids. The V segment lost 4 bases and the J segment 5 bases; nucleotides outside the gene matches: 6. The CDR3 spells CAWTTGTGGHEQYF. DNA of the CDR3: TGTGCCTGGACTACCGGGACAGGGGGCCACGAGCAGTACTTC. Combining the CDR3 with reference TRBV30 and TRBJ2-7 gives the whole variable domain SQTIHQWPATLVQPVGSPLSLECTVEGTSNPNLYWYRQAAGRGLQLLFYSVGIGQISSEVPQNLSASRPQDRQFILSSKKLLLSDSGFYLCAWTTGTGGHEQYFGPGTRLTVT.

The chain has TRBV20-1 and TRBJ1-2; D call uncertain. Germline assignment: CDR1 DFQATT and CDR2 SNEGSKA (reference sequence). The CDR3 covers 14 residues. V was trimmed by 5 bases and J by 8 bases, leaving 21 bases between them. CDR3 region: CSAGTSDPIGGYTF. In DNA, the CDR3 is TGCAGTGCTGGAACTTCCGACCCGATTGGGGGCTACACCTTC.

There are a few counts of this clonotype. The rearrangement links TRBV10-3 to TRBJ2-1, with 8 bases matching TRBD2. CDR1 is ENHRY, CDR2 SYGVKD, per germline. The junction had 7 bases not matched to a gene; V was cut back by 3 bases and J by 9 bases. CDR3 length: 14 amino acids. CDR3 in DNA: TGTGCCATCAGTGACCCGGGAGGGCCCGGTGAGCAGTTCTTC. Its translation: CAISDPGGPGEQFF.

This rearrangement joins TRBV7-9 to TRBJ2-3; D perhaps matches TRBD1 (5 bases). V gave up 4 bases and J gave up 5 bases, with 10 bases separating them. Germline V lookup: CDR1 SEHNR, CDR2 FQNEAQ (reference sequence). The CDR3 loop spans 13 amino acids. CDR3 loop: CASSWGNRDTQYF. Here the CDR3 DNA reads TGTGCCAGCAGCTGGGGCAACAGAGATACGCAGTATTTT.

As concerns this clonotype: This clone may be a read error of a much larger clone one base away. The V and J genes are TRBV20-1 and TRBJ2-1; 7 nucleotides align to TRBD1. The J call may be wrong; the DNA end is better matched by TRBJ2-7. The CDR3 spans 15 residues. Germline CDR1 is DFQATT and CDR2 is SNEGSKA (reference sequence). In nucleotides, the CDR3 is TGCAGTGCTAGCGGACAGGCGGACGCCTACAATGAGCAGTACTTC. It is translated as CSASGQADAYNEQYF.

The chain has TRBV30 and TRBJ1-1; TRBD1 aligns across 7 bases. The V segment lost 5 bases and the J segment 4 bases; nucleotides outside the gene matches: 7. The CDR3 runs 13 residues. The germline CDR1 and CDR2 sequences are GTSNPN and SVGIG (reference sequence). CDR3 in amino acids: CAWGQAGGTEAFF. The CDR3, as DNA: TGTGCCTGGGGCCAAGCAGGGGGCACTGAAGCTTTCTTT.

CDR3 loop: CASKSLAEQETRYF. CDR3 coding DNA: TGCGCCAGCAAGTCACTGGCGGAACAAGAGACCCGGTACTTC. The rearrangement uses TRBV5-1 and TRBJ2-7; no reliable D call. The CDR3 loop spans 14 amino acids. Trimming shortened V by 6 bases and J by 12 bases, and 25 bases separated the two germline ends. Germline V CDR1 and CDR2: SGHRS, YFSETQ.

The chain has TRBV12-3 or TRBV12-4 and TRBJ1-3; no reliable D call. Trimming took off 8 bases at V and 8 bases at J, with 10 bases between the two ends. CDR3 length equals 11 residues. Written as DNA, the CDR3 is TGTGCCAGCTCCCCTAAATACACCATATATTTT. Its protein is CASSPKYTIYF.

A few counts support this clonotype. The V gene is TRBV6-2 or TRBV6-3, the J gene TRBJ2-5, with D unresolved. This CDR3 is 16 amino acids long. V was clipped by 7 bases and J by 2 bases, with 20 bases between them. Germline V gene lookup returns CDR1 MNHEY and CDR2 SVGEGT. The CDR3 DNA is TGTGCCAGCATCCCAAGGCGATATCGGCTGCAAGAGACCCAGTACTTC. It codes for CASIPRRYRLQETQYF.

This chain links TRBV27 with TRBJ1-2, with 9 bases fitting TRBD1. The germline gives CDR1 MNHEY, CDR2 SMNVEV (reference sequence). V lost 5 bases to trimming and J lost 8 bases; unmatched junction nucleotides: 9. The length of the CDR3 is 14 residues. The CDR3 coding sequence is TGTGCCAGCAGTGCCACAGGGGGCGCGAAGGGCTACACCTTC. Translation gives CASSATGGAKGYTF.

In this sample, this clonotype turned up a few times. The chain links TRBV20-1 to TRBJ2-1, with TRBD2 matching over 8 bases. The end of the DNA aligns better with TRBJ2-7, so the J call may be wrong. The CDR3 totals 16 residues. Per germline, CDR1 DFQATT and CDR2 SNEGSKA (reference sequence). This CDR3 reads CSARVRSGRLYNEQYF. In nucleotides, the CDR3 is TGCAGTGCTAGGGTGAGGAGCGGGAGATTATACAATGAGCAGTACTTC.